This passage covers 3 T cell receptor beta chains from one sample sequenced in a study of blood T cell repertoires in COVID-19. Using immunoSEQ multiplex PCR, the repertoire was profiled, and TCRdb retains in-frame clones only, with some absent. Of under 250,000 clones listed, approximately 84% are singletons. Sequencing was performed on peripheral blood. These receptors were obtained from a young woman who had recovered from COVID-19.

The count of this clone is one. In nucleotides, the CDR3 is TGCGCCAGCAGCTTGGATAGCGGGGAGCTGTTTTTT. Translated, it gives CASSLDSGELFF. The chain is built from TRBV5-1 and TRBJ2-2; D is unresolved. V dropped 0 bases and J dropped 7 bases, with 4 bases sitting between them. The CDR3 spans 12 residues. Germline V gene data show CDR1 as SGHRS and CDR2 as YFSETQ.

This chain uses TRBV18 with TRBJ2-1, with TRBD2 as a possible D gene (5 bases). CDR1 is KGHSH and CDR2 is LQKENI in the germline V gene. The CDR3 spans 15 residues. V lost 3 bases and J lost 3, with 12 bases in between. The CDR3 DNA reads as TGTGCCAGCTCACCCCAACTAGTAAACTACAATGAGCAGTTCTTC. It encodes CASSPQLVNYNEQFF.

In its sample, this clone was seen once. The chain uses TRBV28 and TRBJ2-3, with TRBD2 matching over 9 bases. V shed 5 bases, J shed 10 bases, and the junction held 19 bases outside the gene matches. The CDR3 totals 17 residues. Germline V gene sequence: CDR1 MDHEN, CDR2 SYDVKM. The CDR3 reads CASSRIGSGSGSLAQYF. CDR3 coding DNA: TGTGCCAGCAGTAGGATAGGTAGCGGGAGTGGTTCGTTGGCGCAGTATTTT.